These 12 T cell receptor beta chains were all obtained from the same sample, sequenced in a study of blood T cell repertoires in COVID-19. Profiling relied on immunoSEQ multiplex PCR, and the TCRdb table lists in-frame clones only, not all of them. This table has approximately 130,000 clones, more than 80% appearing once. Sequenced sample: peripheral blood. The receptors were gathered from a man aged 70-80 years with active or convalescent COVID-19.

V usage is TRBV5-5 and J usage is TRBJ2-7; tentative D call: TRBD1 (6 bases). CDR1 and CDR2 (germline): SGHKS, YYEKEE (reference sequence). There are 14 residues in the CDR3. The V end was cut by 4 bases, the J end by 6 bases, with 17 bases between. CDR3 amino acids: CASSPGQFGLEQYF. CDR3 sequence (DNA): TGTGCCAGCAGCCCCGGACAGTTTGGGCTCGAGCAGTACTTC.

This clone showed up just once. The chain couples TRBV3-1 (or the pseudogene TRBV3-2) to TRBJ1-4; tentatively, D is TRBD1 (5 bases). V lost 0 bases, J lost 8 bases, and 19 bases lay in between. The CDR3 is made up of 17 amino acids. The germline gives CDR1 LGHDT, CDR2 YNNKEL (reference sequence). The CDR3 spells CASSQDQLGPGDEKLFF. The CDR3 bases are TGTGCCAGCAGCCAAGATCAATTAGGGCCGGGGGACGAAAAACTGTTTTTT.

This CDR3 is CASSTRLTRAFLTNEQFF. The CDR3 nucleotides are TGTGCCAGCAGCACCAGACTAACTCGGGCTTTCCTTACGAATGAGCAGTTCTTC. The rearrangement joins TRBV11-2 to TRBJ2-1; D may be TRBD2 (5 bases). The CDR3 consists of 18 residues. Germline-derived CDR1 and CDR2 are SGHAT and FQNNGV. The germline V and J ends were trimmed by 5 bases and 7 bases, with 27 bases remaining between them.

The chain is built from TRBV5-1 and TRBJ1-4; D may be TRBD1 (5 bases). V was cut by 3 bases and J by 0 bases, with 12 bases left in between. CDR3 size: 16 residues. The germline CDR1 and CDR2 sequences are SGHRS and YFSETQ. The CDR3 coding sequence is TGCGCCAGCAGCTGGGGGGGAGCTGCAACTAATGAAAAACTGTTTTTT. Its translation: CASSWGGAATNEKLFF.

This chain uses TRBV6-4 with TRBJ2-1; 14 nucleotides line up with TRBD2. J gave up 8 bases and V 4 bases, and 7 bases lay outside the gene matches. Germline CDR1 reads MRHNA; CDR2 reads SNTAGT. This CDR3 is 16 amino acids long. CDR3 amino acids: CASSGLAGGGFDEQFF. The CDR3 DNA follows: TGTGCCAGCAGTGGACTAGCGGGAGGGGGTTTCGATGAGCAGTTCTTC.

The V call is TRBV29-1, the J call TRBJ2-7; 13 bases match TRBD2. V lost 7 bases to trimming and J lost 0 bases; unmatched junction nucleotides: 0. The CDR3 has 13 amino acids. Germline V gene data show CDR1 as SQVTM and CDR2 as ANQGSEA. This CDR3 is CSGTSGSSYEQYF. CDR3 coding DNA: TGCAGCGGGACTAGCGGGAGCTCCTACGAGCAGTACTTC.

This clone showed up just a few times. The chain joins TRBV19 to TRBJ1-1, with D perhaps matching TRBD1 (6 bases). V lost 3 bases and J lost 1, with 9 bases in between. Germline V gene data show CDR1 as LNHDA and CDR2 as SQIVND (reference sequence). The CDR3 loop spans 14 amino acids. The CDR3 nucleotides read TGTGCCAGTAGTATTGGGGGGGCGAACACTGAAGCTTTCTTT. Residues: CASSIGGANTEAFF. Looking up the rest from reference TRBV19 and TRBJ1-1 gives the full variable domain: DGGITQSPKYLFRKEGQNVTLSCEQNLNHDAMYWYRQDPGQGLRLIYYSQIVNDFQKGDIAEGYSVSREKKESFPLTVTSAQKNPTAFYLCASSIGGANTEAFFGQGTRLTVV.

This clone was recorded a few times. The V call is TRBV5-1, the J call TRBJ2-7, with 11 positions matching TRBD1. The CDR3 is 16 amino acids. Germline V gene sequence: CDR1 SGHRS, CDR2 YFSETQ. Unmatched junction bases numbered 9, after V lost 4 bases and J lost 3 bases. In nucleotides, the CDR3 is TGCGCCAGCAGCCTGTCCGGGACAGGGGGAAACTACGAGCAGTACTTC. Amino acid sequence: CASSLSGTGGNYEQYF.

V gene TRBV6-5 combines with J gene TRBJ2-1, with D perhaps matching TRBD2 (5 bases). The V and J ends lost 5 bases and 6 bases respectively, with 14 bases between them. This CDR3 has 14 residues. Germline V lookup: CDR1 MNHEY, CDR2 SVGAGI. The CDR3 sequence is CASSPYGMVNEQFF. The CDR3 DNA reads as TGTGCCAGCAGTCCCTACGGGATGGTCAATGAGCAGTTCTTC.

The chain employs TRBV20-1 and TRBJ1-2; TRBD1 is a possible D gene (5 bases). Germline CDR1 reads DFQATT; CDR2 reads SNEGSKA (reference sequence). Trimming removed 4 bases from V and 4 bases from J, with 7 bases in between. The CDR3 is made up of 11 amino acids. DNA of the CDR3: TGCAGTGCTACGGGGGGCTATGGCTACACCTTC. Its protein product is CSATGGYGYTF.

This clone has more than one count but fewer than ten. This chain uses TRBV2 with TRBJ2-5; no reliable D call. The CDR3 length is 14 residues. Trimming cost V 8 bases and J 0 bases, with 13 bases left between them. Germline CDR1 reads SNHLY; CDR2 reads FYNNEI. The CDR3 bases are TGTGCCAGCGTCGGGTGGTGGAACCAAGAGACCCAGTACTTC. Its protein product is CASVGWWNQETQYF.

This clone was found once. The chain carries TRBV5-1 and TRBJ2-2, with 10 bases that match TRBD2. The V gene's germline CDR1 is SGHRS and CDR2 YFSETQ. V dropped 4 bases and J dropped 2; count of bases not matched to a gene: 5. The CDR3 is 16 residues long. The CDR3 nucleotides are TGCGCCAGCAGCCCGCGACTAGCGGGTAACACCGGGGAGCTGTTTTTT. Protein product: CASSPRLAGNTGELFF. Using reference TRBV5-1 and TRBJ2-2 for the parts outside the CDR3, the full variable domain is KAGVTQTPRYLIKTRGQQVTLSCSPISGHRSVSWYQQTPGQGLQFLFEYFSETQRNKGNFPGRFSGRQFSNSRSEMNVSTLELGDSALYLCASSPRLAGNTGELFFGEGSRLTVL.